These 24 T cell receptor beta chains originate from one sample sequenced in a study of control samples from healthy donors and cancer patients (dated by TCRdb to 2018 to 2020). The library was obtained by the immunoSEQ multiplex PCR assay. Held by TCRdb, this immuneACCESS table contains in-frame sequences only and omits some clones. Under half of the omission traces to an unresolved V gene where checked; the cause of the rest is unknown. The sample records about 76,000 clones, about 89% of which are singletons. Together, the top ten hold roughly a tenth of the sample. Sample: PBMCs. Receptors were obtained from a woman aged 50 to 60 with colorectal cancer.

The rearrangement links TRBV9 to TRBJ1-6; no clear D gene. Germline CDR1 and CDR2: SGDLS and YYNGEE. The germline V and J ends were trimmed by 0 bases and 7 bases, with 14 bases remaining between them. The CDR3 length is 16 residues. CDR3: CASSVGRRSYNSPLHF. The CDR3 DNA follows: TGTGCCAGCAGCGTAGGTCGCAGGTCTTACAATTCACCCCTCCACTTT. Looking up the rest from reference TRBV9 and TRBJ1-6 gives the full variable domain: DSGVTQTPKHLITATGQRVTLRCSPRSGDLSVYWYQQSLDQGLQFLIQYYNGEERAKGNILERFSAQQFPDLHSELNLSSLELGDSALYFCASSVGRRSYNSPLHFGNGTRLTVT.

This chain links TRBV7-3 with TRBJ2-3; D is ambiguous. The V end lost 4 bases, the J end lost 2 bases, and 7 bases lay between the germline ends. This CDR3 has 13 residues. Germline V lookup: CDR1 SGHTA, CDR2 FQGTGA. Here the CDR3 reads CASSSATTDTQYF. The CDR3, as DNA: TGTGCCAGCAGCTCCGCAACCACAGATACGCAGTATTTT.

The chain employs TRBV5-6 and TRBJ1-5, with D hard to call. Germline V gene data show CDR1 as SGHDT and CDR2 as YYEEEE. The CDR3 sequence is 16 residues long. Deletions cut 3 bases from V and 0 bases from J, with 13 bases between. CDR3 DNA: TGTGCCAGCAGCTCCAACGGCGGGCGTAGCAATCAGCCCCAGCATTTT. Protein sequence: CASSSNGGRSNQPQHF. Full variable domain (missing parts from reference TRBV5-6 and TRBJ1-5): DAGVTQSPTHLIKTRGQQVTLRCSPKSGHDTVSWYQQALGQGPQFIFQYYEEEERQRGNFPDRFSGHQFPNYSSELNVNALLLGDSALYLCASSSNGGRSNQPQHFGDGTRLSIL.

The chain has TRBV5-6 and TRBJ2-1; D is unresolved. CDR3 length equals 15 residues. Germline loops: CDR1 SGHDT, CDR2 YYEEEE. Deletions cut 0 bases from V and 1 base from J, with 8 bases between. CDR3 region: CASSLETGSYNEQFF. As DNA, the CDR3 is TGTGCCAGCAGCTTGGAGACGGGTTCCTACAATGAGCAGTTCTTC.

This clone was observed a handful of times. This rearrangement joins TRBV6-5 to TRBJ1-5; no reliable D call. The V gene's germline CDR1 is MNHEY and CDR2 SVGAGI. The CDR3 totals 16 residues. V was pared by 0 bases and J by 3 bases, with 12 bases between. CDR3 region: CASSYSPPINNQPQHF. Here the CDR3 DNA reads TGTGCCAGCAGTTACTCGCCCCCCATCAACAATCAGCCCCAGCATTTT.

For the CDR3, the DNA is TGTGCCAGCAGCCATCCCGGACTCTCCGGTACGCAGTATTTT. Translated: CASSHPGLSGTQYF. The chain has TRBV3-1 (or the pseudogene TRBV3-2) and TRBJ2-3; D may be TRBD2 (5 bases). V was trimmed by 3 bases and J by 8 bases, leaving 15 bases between them. The CDR3 runs to 14 residues. Germline loops: CDR1 LGHDT, CDR2 YNNKEL (reference sequence).

This rearrangement joins TRBV18 to TRBJ2-2; TRBD1 or TRBD2 may be the D gene (5 bases each). Deletions cut 2 bases from V and 6 bases from J, with 13 bases between. The CDR3 runs to 15 residues. The germline V gene encodes CDR1 KGHSH and CDR2 LQKENI. The CDR3 spells CASSPGTESSGELFF. In nucleotides, the CDR3 is TGTGCCAGCTCACCAGGGACCGAATCCTCCGGGGAGCTGTTTTTT.

The V and J genes are TRBV5-1 and TRBJ2-1; 8 positions match TRBD1. V shed 0 bases and J 5 bases; nucleotides not matched to a gene: 4. The length of the CDR3 is 15 residues. CDR1 and CDR2 (germline): SGHRS, YFSETQ. This CDR3 is CASSLATGENNEQFF. CDR3 in DNA: TGCGCCAGCAGCTTGGCGACAGGGGAGAACAATGAGCAGTTCTTC.

CDR3 region: CASSREKSYTF. The CDR3 region has the DNA TGTGCCAGCAGCCGGGAAAAGAGCTACACCTTC. The chain couples TRBV7-2 to TRBJ1-2; no firm D call. Per the germline V gene, CDR1 is SGHTA and CDR2 is FQGNSA. Trimming left V 5 bases short and J 9 bases short, with 10 bases between. The CDR3 runs 11 residues.

This sequence joins TRBV5-1 and TRBJ2-1, with a possible D match to TRBD1 (5 bases). Germline CDR1 is SGHRS and CDR2 is YFSETQ. V lost 0 bases and J 3 bases, leaving 13 bases between the germline ends. This CDR3 is built from 16 residues. CDR3: CASSLEGWLGYNEQFF. In nucleotides, the CDR3 is TGCGCCAGCAGCTTGGAGGGGTGGCTGGGCTACAATGAGCAGTTCTTC.

This clone was picked up one time. The chain couples TRBV4-2 to TRBJ2-3; no clear D. CDR3 length: 11 residues. With 4 bases removed from V and 6 bases from J, the gap between germline ends came to 5 bases. CDR1 is LGHNA, CDR2 YNFKEQ, per germline. The CDR3 loop reads CASSLWDTQYF. CDR3 nucleotide sequence: TGTGCCAGCAGCCTATGGGATACGCAGTATTTT.

The genes are TRBV24-1 and TRBJ2-1; 7 bases line up with TRBD2. The CDR3 loop spans 15 amino acids. With V trimmed by 3 bases and J by 3 bases, 4 bases remained unmatched. Per the germline V gene, CDR1 is KGHDR and CDR2 is SFDVKD. CDR3 amino acids: CATSDPGLSYNEQFF. DNA of the CDR3: TGTGCCACCAGTGATCCGGGACTAAGCTACAATGAGCAGTTCTTC.

The V call is TRBV28, the J call TRBJ1-5, with D unclear. The CDR3 is 12 amino acids. Trimming removed 5 bases at V and 6 bases at J, with 8 bases between. CDR1 is MDHEN and CDR2 is SYDVKM in the germline V gene. For the CDR3, the DNA is TGTGCCAGCAGTCCCCTCGGTCAGCCCCAGCATTTT. Its protein product is CASSPLGQPQHF.

The CDR3 protein is CASSVGEGADNSPLHF. CDR3 nucleotides: TGTGCCAGCAGCGTAGGAGAGGGGGCGGACAATTCACCCCTCCACTTT. The chain carries TRBV9 and TRBJ1-6; 7 bases agree with TRBD1. V lost 0 bases and J lost 7; bases outside the gene matches: 7. The CDR3 totals 16 residues. Germline V gene lookup returns CDR1 SGDLS and CDR2 YYNGEE.

The chain has TRBV2 and TRBJ1-3, with D possibly TRBD1 on 6 matching bases. The CDR3 runs to 17 residues. In germline, CDR1 is SNHLY, CDR2 FYNNEI. Trimming cost V 5 bases and J 0 bases, with 17 bases left between them. CDR3 nucleotides: TGTGCCAGCAGTCTCCGGGACACCTCAAGCTCTGGAAACACCATATATTTT. As protein: CASSLRDTSSSGNTIYF. The variable domain in full, with the rest retrieved from reference TRBV2 and TRBJ1-3, is EPEVTQTPSHQVTQMGQEVILRCVPISNHLYFYWYRQILGQKVEFLVSFYNNEISEKSEIFDDQFSVERPDGSNFTLKIRSTKLEDSAMYFCASSLRDTSSSGNTIYFGEGSWLTVV.

J is TRBJ2-1 and V is TRBV19; either TRBD1 or TRBD2 may fit D (5 bases each). Looked up from germline, CDR1 is LNHDA and CDR2 is SQIVND (reference sequence). The V and J ends lost 5 bases and 3 bases respectively, with 17 bases between them. There are 16 residues in the CDR3. The CDR3 here is CASSLGGQGGYNEQFF. Here the CDR3 DNA reads TGTGCCAGTAGTCTAGGCGGGCAGGGTGGCTACAATGAGCAGTTCTTC.

The gene calls are TRBV27 and TRBJ1-1; 9 nucleotides line up with TRBD1. V lost 10 bases and J lost 5; bases outside the gene matches: 8. Germline CDR1 reads MNHEY; CDR2 reads SMNVEV (reference sequence). The CDR3 runs 13 residues. In nucleotides, the CDR3 is TGTGCCACCCAACAGGGGGCCGAAACTGAAGCTTTCTTT. It encodes CATQQGAETEAFF.

DNA of the CDR3: TGTGCCAGTAGTATAAGGGGCCCCGGCAGCTACAATGAGCAGTTCTTC. The encoded protein is CASSIRGPGSYNEQFF. The chain has TRBV19 and TRBJ2-1; a possible D gene is TRBD1 (5 bases). CDR3 size: 16 residues. Germline CDR1 reads LNHDA; CDR2 reads SQIVND (reference sequence). Trimming took 2 bases from V and 3 from J, leaving 14 bases between them.

The chain couples TRBV19 to TRBJ2-1, with TRBD2 identical over 12 bases. The germline V gene has CDR1 LNHDA and CDR2 SQIVND (reference sequence). The J segment lost 1 base and the V segment lost 3 bases, leaving 10 bases of the junction unmatched. CDR3 length equals 19 residues. The CDR3 here is CASSMGGPTSGGSYNEQFF. Here the CDR3 DNA reads TGTGCCAGTAGTATGGGGGGCCCCACTAGCGGGGGGTCCTACAATGAGCAGTTCTTC. Looking up the rest from reference TRBV19 and TRBJ2-1 gives the full variable domain: DGGITQSPKYLFRKEGQNVTLSCEQNLNHDAMYWYRQDPGQGLRLIYYSQIVNDFQKGDIAEGYSVSREKKESFPLTVTSAQKNPTAFYLCASSMGGPTSGGSYNEQFFGPGTRLTVL.

This clone was recorded a few times. This chain links TRBV6-1 with TRBJ2-6; D gene unclear. From germline, CDR1 is MNHNS and CDR2 SASEGT. This CDR3 region has 16 residues. The V and J ends lost 1 base and 0 bases respectively, with 7 bases between them. The CDR3 region has the DNA TGTGCCAGCAGTGAAGTGGTAGACTCTGGGGCCAACGTCCTGACTTTC. This translates into CASSEVVDSGANVLTF.

This chain uses TRBV27 with TRBJ1-3; the match to TRBD1 covers 11 bases. The CDR3 is made up of 17 amino acids. Germline V gives CDR1 MNHEY, CDR2 SMNVEV (reference sequence). V was pared by 4 bases and J by 0 bases, with 5 bases of the junction left unmatched. The CDR3 DNA sequence: TGTGCCAGCAGTTCGATGGACAGGGGGCTCTCTGGAAACACCATATATTTT. It yields the protein CASSSMDRGLSGNTIYF.

The chain is built from TRBV7-2 and TRBJ1-4; 7 bases agree with TRBD1. Per the germline V gene, CDR1 is SGHTA and CDR2 is FQGNSA. Losses at the gene ends were 5 bases for V and 3 bases for J; bases not matched to a gene: 6. This CDR3 contains 15 residues. The chain's CDR3 is CASSPQGGSNEKLFF. For the CDR3, the DNA is TGTGCCAGCAGCCCCCAGGGGGGATCTAATGAAAAACTGTTTTTT.

This clone was detected once. The chain recombines TRBV5-6 with TRBJ1-6; a possible D gene is TRBD1 (6 bases). V was clipped by 0 bases and J by 7 bases, with 8 bases between them. This CDR3 has 14 residues. The germline V gene has CDR1 SGHDT and CDR2 YYEEEE. CDR3 bases: TGTGCCAGCAGCTTGGGAGGGGGAAATTCACCCCTCCACTTT. Its translation is CASSLGGGNSPLHF. Using reference TRBV5-6 and TRBJ1-6 for the parts outside the CDR3, the full variable domain is DAGVTQSPTHLIKTRGQQVTLRCSPKSGHDTVSWYQQALGQGPQFIFQYYEEEERQRGNFPDRFSGHQFPNYSSELNVNALLLGDSALYLCASSLGGGNSPLHFGNGTRLTVT.

This sequence joins TRBV7-5 and TRBJ2-1; TRBD2 was called by the table and not checked on the DNA. TRBV7-5 is classified as a pseudogene. The CDR3 length is 11 residues. CDR3 amino acids: CARGAYNEQFF. In DNA form, the CDR3 reads TGTGCCAGAGGAGCCTACAATGAGCAGTTCTTC.